The sample holds a few counts of the clone carrying this T cell receptor (beta chain). The sample is drawn from a study of patients and donors after allogeneic stem cell transplantation. Trimming pared 0 bases from V and 4 bases from J, leaving 7 bases between. Germline assignment: CDR1 SGHRS and CDR2 YFSETQ. The CDR3 sequence is 13 residues long. Using its own MiXCR run on the RT-PCR reads, TCRdb lists one record per CDR3 protein. The sample consists of about a million distinct CDR3 sequences, roughly 18% of them appearing once. The sequence derives from a human donor who was either an allogeneic HSCT recipient or a stem cell or donor lymphocyte infusion donor (not recorded which). It is not recorded whose cells these are; they may come from a transplant donor. The sample consisted of blood, either unsorted or a sorted T cell fraction (not recorded which). This rearrangement joins TRBV5-1 to TRBJ1-1, with D hard to call. In nucleotides, the CDR3 is TGCGCCAGCAGCTTGGATTACGGCACTGAAGCTTTCTTT. Translation gives CASSLDYGTEAFF.